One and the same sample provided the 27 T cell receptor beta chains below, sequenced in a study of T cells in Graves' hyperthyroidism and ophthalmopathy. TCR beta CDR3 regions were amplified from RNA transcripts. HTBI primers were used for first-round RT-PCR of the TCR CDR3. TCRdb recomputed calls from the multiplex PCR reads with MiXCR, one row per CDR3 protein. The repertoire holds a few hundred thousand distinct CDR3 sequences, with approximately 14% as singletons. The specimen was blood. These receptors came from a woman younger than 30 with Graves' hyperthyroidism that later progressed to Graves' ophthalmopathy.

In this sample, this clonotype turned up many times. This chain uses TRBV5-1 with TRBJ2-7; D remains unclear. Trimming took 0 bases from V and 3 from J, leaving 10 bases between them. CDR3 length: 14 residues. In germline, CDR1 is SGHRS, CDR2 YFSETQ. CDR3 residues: CASSLDPRHYEQYF. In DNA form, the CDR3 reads TGCGCCAGCAGCTTGGACCCCCGGCACTACGAGCAGTACTTC.

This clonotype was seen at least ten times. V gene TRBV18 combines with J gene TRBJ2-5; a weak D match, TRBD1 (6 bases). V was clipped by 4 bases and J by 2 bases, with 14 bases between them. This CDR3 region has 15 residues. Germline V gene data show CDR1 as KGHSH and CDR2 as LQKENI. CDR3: CASSLSRQDQETQYF. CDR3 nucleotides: TGTGCCAGCTCACTATCGAGACAGGATCAAGAGACCCAGTACTTC.

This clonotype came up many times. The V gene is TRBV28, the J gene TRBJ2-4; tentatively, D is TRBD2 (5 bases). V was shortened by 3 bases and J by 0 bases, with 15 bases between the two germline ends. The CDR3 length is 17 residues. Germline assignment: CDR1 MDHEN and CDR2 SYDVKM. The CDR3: CASSLNRGKGAKNIQYF. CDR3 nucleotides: TGTGCCAGCAGTTTGAATCGAGGGAAGGGAGCCAAAAACATTCAGTACTTC.

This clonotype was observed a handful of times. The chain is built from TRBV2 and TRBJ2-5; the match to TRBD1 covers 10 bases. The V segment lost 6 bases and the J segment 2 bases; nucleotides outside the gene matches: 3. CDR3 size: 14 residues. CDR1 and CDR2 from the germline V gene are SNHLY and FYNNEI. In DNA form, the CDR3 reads TGTGCCAGCAGGCCGGGACAGGGGCAAGAGACCCAGTACTTC. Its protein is CASRPGQGQETQYF.

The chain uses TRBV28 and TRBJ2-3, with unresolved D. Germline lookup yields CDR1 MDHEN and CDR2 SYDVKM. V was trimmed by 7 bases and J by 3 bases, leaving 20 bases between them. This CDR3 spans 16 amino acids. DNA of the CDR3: TGTGCCAGCACCCCCCCGGACCAGGTCGTAACAGATACGCAGTATTTT. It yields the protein CASTPPDQVVTDTQYF.

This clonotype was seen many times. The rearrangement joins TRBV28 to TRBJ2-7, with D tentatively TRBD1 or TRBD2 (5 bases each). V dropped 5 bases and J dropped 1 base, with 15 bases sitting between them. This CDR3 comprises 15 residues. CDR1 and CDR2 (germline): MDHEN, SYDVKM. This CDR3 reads CASSRYRDGSYEQYF. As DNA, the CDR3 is TGTGCCAGCAGTCGGTACCGGGACGGTTCCTACGAGCAGTACTTC.

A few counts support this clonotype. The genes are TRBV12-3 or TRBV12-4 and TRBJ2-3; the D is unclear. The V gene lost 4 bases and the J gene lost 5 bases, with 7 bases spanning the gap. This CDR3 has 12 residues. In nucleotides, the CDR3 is TGTGCCAGCAGTTCTACGGGAGATACGCAGTATTTT. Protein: CASSSTGDTQYF.

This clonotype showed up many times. As DNA, the CDR3 is TGTGCCAGCAGCCTAAGGGACAATGAGCAGTTCTTC. It is translated as CASSLRDNEQFF. The gene calls are TRBV7-2 and TRBJ2-1; unclear D gene. V was pared by 5 bases and J by 5 bases, with 7 bases between. This CDR3 region has 12 residues. CDR1 is SGHTA and CDR2 is FQGNSA in the germline V gene.

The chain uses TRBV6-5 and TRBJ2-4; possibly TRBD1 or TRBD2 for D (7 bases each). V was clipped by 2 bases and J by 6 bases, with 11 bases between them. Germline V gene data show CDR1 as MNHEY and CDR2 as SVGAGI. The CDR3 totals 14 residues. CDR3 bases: TGTGCCAGCAGTTACACCAGGGGGGGAAACATTCAGTACTTC. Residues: CASSYTRGGNIQYF.

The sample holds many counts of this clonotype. The CDR3 DNA is TGCAGTGCTAGTAGGGCTAGCGGGAGAACCCTCACAGATACGCAGTATTTT. Its translation is CSASRASGRTLTDTQYF. This sequence joins TRBV20-1 and TRBJ2-3, with 10 bases identical to TRBD2. The germline V gene encodes CDR1 DFQATT and CDR2 SNEGSKA (reference sequence). This CDR3 comprises 17 residues. The V gene end was trimmed by 3 bases and the J gene end by 2 bases; junction bases not matched to a gene: 11.

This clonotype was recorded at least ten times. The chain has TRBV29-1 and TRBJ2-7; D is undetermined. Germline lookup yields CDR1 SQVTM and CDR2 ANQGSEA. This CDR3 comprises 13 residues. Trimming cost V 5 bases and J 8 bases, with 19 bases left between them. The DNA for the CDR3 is TGCAGCGTTCATCGCGATCGGACCCCCCAGCAGTACTTC. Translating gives CSVHRDRTPQQYF.

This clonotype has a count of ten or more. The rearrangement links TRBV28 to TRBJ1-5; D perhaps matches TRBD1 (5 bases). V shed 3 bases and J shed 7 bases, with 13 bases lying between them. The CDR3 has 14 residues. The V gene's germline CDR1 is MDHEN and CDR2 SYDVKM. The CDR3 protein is CASSLVGEGQPQHF. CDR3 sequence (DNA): TGTGCCAGCAGTTTGGTGGGGGAGGGCCAGCCCCAGCATTTT.

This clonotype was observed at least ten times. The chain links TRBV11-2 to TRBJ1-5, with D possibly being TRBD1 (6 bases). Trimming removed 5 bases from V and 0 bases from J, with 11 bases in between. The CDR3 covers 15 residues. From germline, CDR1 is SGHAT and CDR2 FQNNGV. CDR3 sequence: CASSRGRGSNQPQHF. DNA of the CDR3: TGTGCCAGCAGCAGGGGCAGGGGTAGCAATCAGCCCCAGCATTTT.

In DNA form, the CDR3 reads TGTGCCAGCAGCTCGGGGAGAGGGCCGAACACTGAAGCTTTCTTT. This encodes CASSSGRGPNTEAFF. This sequence joins TRBV5-4 and TRBJ1-1; D unclear. Trimming removed 3 bases from V and 1 base from J, with 13 bases in between. From germline, CDR1 is SGHNT and CDR2 YYREEE (reference sequence). The CDR3 is 15 residues long.

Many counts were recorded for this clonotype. CDR3 in amino acids: CAISDLTGANYEQYF. CDR3 nucleotides: TGTGCCATCAGTGACCTCACAGGGGCAAACTACGAGCAGTACTTC. V is TRBV10-3 and J is TRBJ2-7, with 7 bases lining up with TRBD1. This CDR3 is built from 15 residues. V lost 3 bases, J lost 3 bases, and 8 bases stayed unmatched. Germline CDR1 ENHRY, CDR2 SYGVKD.

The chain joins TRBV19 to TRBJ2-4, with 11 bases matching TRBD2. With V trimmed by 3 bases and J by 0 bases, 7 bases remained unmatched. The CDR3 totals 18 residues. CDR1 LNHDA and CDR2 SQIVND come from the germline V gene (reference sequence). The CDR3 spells CASSMGLADVLAKNIQYF. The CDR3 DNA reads TGTGCCAGTAGTATGGGACTAGCGGACGTACTAGCCAAAAACATTCAGTACTTC.

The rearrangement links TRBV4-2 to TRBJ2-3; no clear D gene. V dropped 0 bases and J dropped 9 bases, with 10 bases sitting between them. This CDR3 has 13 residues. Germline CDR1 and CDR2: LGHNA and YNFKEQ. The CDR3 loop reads CASSQETRDTQYF. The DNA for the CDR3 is TGTGCCAGCAGCCAAGAGACGAGAGACACGCAGTATTTT.

The CDR3 coding sequence is TGCGCCAGCAGCTTGTACTTGTCGGGATCTTCGAACACCGGGGAGCTGTTTTTT. Translating gives CASSLYLSGSSNTGELFF. The chain couples TRBV5-1 to TRBJ2-2; perhaps TRBD2 as D (5 bases). Germline CDR1 is SGHRS and CDR2 is YFSETQ. V was shortened by 1 base and J by 0 bases, with 16 bases between the two germline ends. The CDR3 has 18 residues.

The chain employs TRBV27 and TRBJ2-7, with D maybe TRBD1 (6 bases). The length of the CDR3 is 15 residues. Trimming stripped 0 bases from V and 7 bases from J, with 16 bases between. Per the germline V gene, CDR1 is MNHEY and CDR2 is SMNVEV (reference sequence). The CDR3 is CASSLSATGFREQYF. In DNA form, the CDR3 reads TGTGCCAGCAGTTTATCGGCCACAGGGTTCCGGGAGCAGTACTTC.

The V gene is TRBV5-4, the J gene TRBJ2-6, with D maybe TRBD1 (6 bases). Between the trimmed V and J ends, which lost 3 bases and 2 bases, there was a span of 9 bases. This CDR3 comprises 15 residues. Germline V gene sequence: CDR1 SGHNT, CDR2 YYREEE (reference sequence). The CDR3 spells CASSSHRAGANVLTF. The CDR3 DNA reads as TGTGCCAGCAGCTCCCACAGGGCTGGGGCCAACGTCCTGACTTTC.

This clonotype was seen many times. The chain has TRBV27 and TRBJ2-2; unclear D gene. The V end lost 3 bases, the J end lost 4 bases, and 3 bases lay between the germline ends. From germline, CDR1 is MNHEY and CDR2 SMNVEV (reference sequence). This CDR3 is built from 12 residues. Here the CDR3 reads CASSFGTGELFF. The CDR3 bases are TGTGCCAGCAGTTTTGGCACCGGGGAGCTGTTTTTT.

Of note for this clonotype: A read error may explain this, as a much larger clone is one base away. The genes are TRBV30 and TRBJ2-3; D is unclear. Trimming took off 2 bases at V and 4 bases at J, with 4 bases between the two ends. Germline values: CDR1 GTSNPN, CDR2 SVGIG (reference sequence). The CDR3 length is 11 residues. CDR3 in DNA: TGTGCCTGGAGTAAGTCAGATACGCAGTATTTT. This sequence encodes CAWSKSDTQYF.

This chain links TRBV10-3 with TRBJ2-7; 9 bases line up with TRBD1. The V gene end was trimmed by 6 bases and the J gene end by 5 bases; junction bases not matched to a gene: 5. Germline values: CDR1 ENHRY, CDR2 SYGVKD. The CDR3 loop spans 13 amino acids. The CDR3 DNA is TGTGCCATCAGAGGGACAGGGAAAAACGAGCAGTACTTC. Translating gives CAIRGTGKNEQYF.

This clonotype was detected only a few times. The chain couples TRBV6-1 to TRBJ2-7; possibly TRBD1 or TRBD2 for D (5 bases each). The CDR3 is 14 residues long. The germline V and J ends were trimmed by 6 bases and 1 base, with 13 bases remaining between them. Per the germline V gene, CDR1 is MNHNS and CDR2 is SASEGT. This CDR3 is CASRTGTPSYEQYF. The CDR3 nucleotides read TGTGCCAGCAGGACCGGGACCCCGTCCTACGAGCAGTACTTC.

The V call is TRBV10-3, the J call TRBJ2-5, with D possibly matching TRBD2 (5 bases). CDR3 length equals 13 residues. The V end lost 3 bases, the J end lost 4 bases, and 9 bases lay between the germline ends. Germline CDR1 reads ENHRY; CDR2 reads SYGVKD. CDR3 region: CAISDPGGETQYF. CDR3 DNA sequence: TGTGCCATCAGTGATCCTGGAGGAGAGACCCAGTACTTC.

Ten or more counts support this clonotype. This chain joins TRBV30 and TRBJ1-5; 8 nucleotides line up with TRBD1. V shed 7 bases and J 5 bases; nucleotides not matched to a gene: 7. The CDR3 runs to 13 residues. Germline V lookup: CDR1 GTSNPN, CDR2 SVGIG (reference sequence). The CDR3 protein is CAYSGQGDQPQHF. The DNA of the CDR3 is TGTGCCTACTCAGGACAGGGCGATCAGCCCCAGCATTTT.

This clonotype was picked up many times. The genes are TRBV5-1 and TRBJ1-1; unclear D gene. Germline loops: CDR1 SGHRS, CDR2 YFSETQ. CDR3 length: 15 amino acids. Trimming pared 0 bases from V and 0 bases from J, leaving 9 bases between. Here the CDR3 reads CASSLAGQMNTEAFF. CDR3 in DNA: TGCGCCAGCAGCTTGGCAGGCCAGATGAACACTGAAGCTTTCTTT.